This TCR beta chain was sequenced during a study of cytomegalovirus exposure and HLA in healthy donors. Study-wide background: There were over 350 genotyped donors. Of these, about 81% fell in the genetic ancestry cluster associated with self-reported Caucasian donors.

J gave up 8 bases and V 8 bases, and 6 bases lay outside the gene matches. CDR1 and CDR2 from the germline V gene are ENHRY and SYGVKD. This CDR3 has 12 amino acids. It was healthy bone marrow donors who served as donors. Nominally healthy donors provided the samples, though records likely missed some immune exposures. Points from the study as a whole: Confirmation was obtained in vitro that a few CMV-associated chains are specific for CMV antigens.

This clone was counted a few times. What it recognizes is unknown. 60 Vbeta and 13 Jbeta primers were used in PCR. Sequencing was performed with immunoSEQ multiplex PCR; in TCRdb, only in-frame clones are kept and a portion is missing. The table includes fewer than 95,000 clones, 63% detected once. The V gene is TRBV10-3, the J gene TRBJ1-2, with 9 nucleotides matching TRBD1. The sample consisted of PBMCs. The receptor comes from a woman in her twenties or thirties in good health and CMV-seronegative. CDR3: CAIPRTGDGYTF. CDR3 DNA: TGTGCCATCCCTCGGACAGGGGACGGCTACACCTTC.